Each of the 8 T cell receptor beta chains below was sequenced from the same sample in a study of shared clonotypes between healthy human individuals (TCRdb year 2020). CD8 naive samples were CD45RO-negative cells positively selected for CCR7, giving a CD45RA+CCR7+ population that excluded TemRA cells. Libraries were prepared through the immunoSEQ multiplex PCR assay. This immuneACCESS table, as held by TCRdb, lists in-frame sequences with V and J called but not all clones. Of the missing ones, under half trace to an unresolved V gene in checked studies; the others have no known cause. This sample comprises almost 700,000 clones, 92% of them detected only once. The ten largest clones add up to about a quarter of the sample. Specimen: naive CD8+ T cells sorted from blood. The label giving this sample's cell subset or site can be read as: CD45RA+CCR7+. All receptors derive from a man aged 30 to 45 in good health.

V usage is TRBV15 and J usage is TRBJ2-3; unclear D gene. Germline values: CDR1 LNHNV, CDR2 YYDKDF (reference sequence). The CDR3 has 12 amino acids. The V end lost 0 bases, the J end lost 8 bases, and 6 bases lay between the germline ends. The CDR3 protein is CATSRDAGTQYF. Written as DNA, the CDR3 is TGTGCCACCAGCAGAGACGCTGGTACGCAGTATTTT.

This clone was counted many times. The chain uses TRBV7-9 and TRBJ2-7; a weak D match, TRBD2 (6 bases). Trimming cost V 4 bases and J 4 bases, with 17 bases left between them. The CDR3 loop spans 15 amino acids. Looked up from germline, CDR1 is SEHNR and CDR2 is FQNEAQ (reference sequence). The CDR3 nucleotides are TGTGCCAGCAGCTCACCTAGCACGGAGGGGTACGAGCAGTACTTC. Translation gives CASSSPSTEGYEQYF.

The chain carries TRBV28 and TRBJ2-5; tentative D call: TRBD1 (6 bases). Trimming took off 4 bases at V and 1 base at J, with 13 bases between the two ends. Germline assignment: CDR1 MDHEN and CDR2 SYDVKM. The CDR3 sequence is 15 residues long. The CDR3 is CASSYRETFQETQYF. CDR3 sequence (DNA): TGTGCCAGCAGTTACAGGGAAACATTCCAAGAGACCCAGTACTTC.

The chain has TRBV27 and TRBJ2-7; 8 positions match TRBD1. Germline CDR1 reads MNHEY; CDR2 reads SMNVEV (reference sequence). V lost 4 bases and J lost 6; bases outside the gene matches: 14. The CDR3 has 16 residues. The CDR3: CASSSPGGSEIGEQYF. CDR3 sequence (DNA): TGTGCCAGCAGTTCACCAGGGGGCTCCGAGATTGGCGAGCAGTACTTC.

The chain uses TRBV9 and TRBJ2-1, with D perhaps being TRBD1 or TRBD2 (7 bases each). The V end was cut by 1 base, the J end by 4 bases, with 15 bases between. The CDR3 is 16 residues long. The germline CDR1 and CDR2 sequences are SGDLS and YYNGEE. Written as DNA, the CDR3 is TGTGCCAGCAGCGTACCCCAGGGGGGGCAATACAATGAGCAGTTCTTC. Protein product: CASSVPQGGQYNEQFF.

This clone was recorded once. J is TRBJ1-4 and V is TRBV11-2, with a weak D call TRBD1 (5 bases). The germline gives CDR1 SGHAT, CDR2 FQNNGV. V lost 5 bases to trimming and J lost 4 bases, with 14 bases between them. The CDR3 extends over 15 amino acids. The CDR3 region has the DNA TGTGCCAGCAGCGGCTCACGGGGGGTTAATGAAAAACTGTTTTTT. Its translation: CASSGSRGVNEKLFF.

This chain connects TRBV7-9 to TRBJ2-1; TRBD2 aligns across 12 bases. V dropped 5 bases and J dropped 9; count of bases not matched to a gene: 8. Per the germline V gene, CDR1 is SEHNR and CDR2 is FQNEAQ (reference sequence). CDR3 length equals 15 residues. CDR3 sequence (DNA): TGTGCCAGCAGCCCCCGACTAGCGGGAGAGGGTGAGCAGTTCTTC. This sequence encodes CASSPRLAGEGEQFF. Variable domain in full (rest from reference TRBV7-9 and TRBJ2-1): DTGVSQNPRHKITKRGQNVTFRCDPISEHNRLYWYRQTLGQGPEFLTYFQNEAQLEKSRLLSDRFSAERPKGSFSTLEIQRTEQGDSAMYLCASSPRLAGEGEQFFGPGTRLTVL.

This rearrangement joins TRBV15 to TRBJ2-7; D is tentatively TRBD1 or TRBD2 (8 bases each). Trimming shortened V by 4 bases and J by 2 bases, and 18 bases separated the two germline ends. The CDR3 totals 16 residues. CDR1 and CDR2 (germline): LNHNV, YYDKDF (reference sequence). The CDR3 nucleotides read TGTGCCACCAGCAACCCGGGAGGGGACAGGCCCTACGAGCAGTACTTC. Protein sequence: CATSNPGGDRPYEQYF.